These 25 T cell receptor beta chains share one sample of origin, sequenced in a study of early T cells in non-severe SARS-CoV-2 infection. Using its own MiXCR run on the 5' RACE reads, TCRdb lists one record per CDR3 protein. Altogether over 50,000 distinct CDR3 sequences are present, around 14% being singletons, with the ten largest covering about 9.1%. Specimen: whole blood, collected at baseline. All receptors come from an adult who was a healthcare worker with PCR-confirmed SARS-CoV-2 infection or an uninfected control (not recorded which).

This clonotype was counted ten times or more. The V call is TRBV12-3 or TRBV12-4, the J call TRBJ2-2; D is perhaps TRBD1 or TRBD2 (5 bases each). The V and J ends lost 8 bases and 7 bases respectively, with 17 bases between them. The CDR3 has 14 amino acids. CDR3 nucleotides: TGTGCCAGCGCCAGGCGGGCGAGGGGCGGGGAGCTGTTTTTT. It is translated as CASARRARGGELFF.

This clonotype has a handful of counts. The V and J genes are TRBV6-5 and TRBJ2-7; 8 bases are a match to TRBD2. Germline loops: CDR1 MNHEY, CDR2 SVGAGI. The CDR3 is 14 amino acids. With V trimmed by 7 bases and J by 5 bases, 10 bases remained unmatched. CDR3 bases: TGTGCCAGCACCAGAGCGGGAGCGATGAACGAGCAGTACTTC. This gives the protein CASTRAGAMNEQYF.

This clonotype has more than one count but fewer than ten. The chain combines TRBV7-9 with TRBJ1-2; possible D gene TRBD1, 6 bases. Trimming left V 6 bases short and J 3 bases short, with 11 bases between. Germline V gene lookup returns CDR1 SEHNR and CDR2 FQNEAQ (reference sequence). The CDR3 totals 13 residues. The chain's CDR3 is CASRSGVHYGYTF. The CDR3 coding sequence is TGTGCCAGCAGATCAGGGGTCCACTATGGCTACACCTTC.

This clonotype was recorded many times. The genes are TRBV7-2 and TRBJ1-4; TRBD1 is a possible D gene (5 bases). V lost 1 base to trimming and J lost 5 bases, with 11 bases between them. The CDR3 has 15 residues. Germline CDR1 reads SGHTA; CDR2 reads FQGNSA. The DNA of the CDR3 is TGTGCCAGCAGCTTAGGAGGTGGGGGGAATGAAAAACTGTTTTTT. It is translated as CASSLGGGGNEKLFF.

This clonotype was detected only a few times. The chain recombines TRBV5-5 with TRBJ2-3; 7 positions match TRBD1. CDR1 SGHKS and CDR2 YYEKEE come from the germline V gene (reference sequence). V lost 6 bases, J lost 6 bases, and 13 bases stayed unmatched. The CDR3 extends over 15 amino acids. The CDR3 DNA reads as TGTGCCAGCACCCTAGAACAGGGGTCTAAGGATACGCAGTATTTT. Translating gives CASTLEQGSKDTQYF.

This clonotype was found many times. The rearrangement joins TRBV5-1 to TRBJ2-2; tentative D call: TRBD2 (5 bases). V dropped 0 bases and J dropped 1 base, with 7 bases sitting between them. Per germline, CDR1 SGHRS and CDR2 YFSETQ. The CDR3 consists of 15 residues. CDR3 protein: CASSLGGGNTGELFF. For the CDR3, the DNA is TGCGCCAGCAGCTTGGGTGGAGGGAACACCGGGGAGCTGTTTTTT.

This clonotype was seen a few times. The chain uses TRBV11-2 and TRBJ1-5; TRBD1 is a possible D gene (6 bases). The length of the CDR3 is 14 residues. Germline values: CDR1 SGHAT, CDR2 FQNNGV. With 5 bases removed from V and 5 bases from J, the gap between germline ends came to 13 bases. The CDR3 loop reads CASSDKNRDQPQHF. In nucleotides, the CDR3 is TGTGCCAGCAGCGATAAGAACAGGGATCAGCCCCAGCATTTT.

This clonotype was picked up a small number of times. This chain joins TRBV5-1 and TRBJ2-7, with D perhaps being TRBD1 or TRBD2 (5 bases each). V was trimmed by 7 bases and J by 0 bases, leaving 14 bases between them. Germline V CDR1 and CDR2: SGHRS, YFSETQ. This CDR3 has 14 residues. The CDR3 DNA follows: TGCGCCAGCCAAAACGGGGACGGCTCCTACGAGCAGTACTTC. Its protein product is CASQNGDGSYEQYF.

The chain joins TRBV5-4 to TRBJ2-1; TRBD2 matches at 8 bases. The CDR3 extends over 15 amino acids. Germline assignment: CDR1 SGHNT and CDR2 YYREEE (reference sequence). V trimming: 4 bases; J trimming: 6 bases; junction bases outside the gene matches: 9. The DNA for the CDR3 is TGTGCCAGCAGCAGGACTAGCCTGGGTGGCAATGAGCAGTTCTTC. Encoded protein: CASSRTSLGGNEQFF.

This clonotype came up a few times. The CDR3 nucleotides are TGTGCCAGCAGCTTCGGACAGGGGGCCACAGATACGCAGTATTTT. Amino acid sequence: CASSFGQGATDTQYF. The genes are TRBV7-3 and TRBJ2-3; 11 bases are shared with TRBD1. J gave up 2 bases and V 3 bases, and 1 base lay outside the gene matches. Germline V gene data show CDR1 as SGHTA and CDR2 as FQGTGA. CDR3 length equals 15 residues.

The chain employs TRBV20-1 and TRBJ2-7; D possibly corresponds to TRBD2 (6 bases). This CDR3 has 14 amino acids. V gave up 6 bases and J gave up 0 bases, with 15 bases separating them. Germline V lookup: CDR1 DFQATT, CDR2 SNEGSKA (reference sequence). The CDR3 protein is CSARDSRSSYEQYF. In DNA, the CDR3 is TGCAGTGCCCGGGACTCCCGAAGCTCCTACGAGCAGTACTTC.

This clonotype has a handful of counts. This chain joins TRBV18 and TRBJ2-3; D ambiguous. V lost 2 bases and J 7 bases, leaving 13 bases between the germline ends. Looked up from germline, CDR1 is KGHSH and CDR2 is LQKENI. The CDR3 loop spans 14 amino acids. Written as DNA, the CDR3 is TGTGCCAGCTCACCAGGGAAACGGGTGAATACGCAGTATTTT. Its protein is CASSPGKRVNTQYF. Full variable domain (outside the CDR3, taken from reference TRBV18 and TRBJ2-3): NAGVMQNPRHLVRRRGQEARLRCSPMKGHSHVYWYRQLPEEGLKFMVYLQKENIIDESGMPKERFSAEFPKEGPSILRIQQVVRGDSAAYFCASSPGKRVNTQYFGPGTRLTVL.

This clonotype was counted between two and nine times. This sequence joins TRBV7-6 and TRBJ2-3; D might be TRBD1 (6 bases). CDR1 is SGHVS and CDR2 is FNYEAQ in the germline V gene. V was trimmed by 4 bases and J by 5 bases, leaving 19 bases between them. The CDR3 length is 16 residues. The CDR3 loop reads CASSSGNRGLGDTQYF. DNA for the CDR3: TGTGCCAGCAGCTCCGGGAATAGGGGGTTGGGAGATACGCAGTATTTT. Looking up the rest from reference TRBV7-6 and TRBJ2-3 gives the full variable domain: GAGVSQSPRYKVTKRGQDVALRCDPISGHVSLYWYRQALGQGPEFLTYFNYEAQQDKSGLPNDRFSAERPEGSISTLTIQRTEQRDSAMYRCASSSGNRGLGDTQYFGPGTRLTVL.

The rearrangement uses TRBV12-3 or TRBV12-4 and TRBJ2-3, with a tentative D call TRBD2 (6 bases). The CDR3 covers 14 residues. V was clipped by 1 base and J by 5 bases, with 10 bases between them. CDR3 in amino acids: CASSLDGGKDTQYF. DNA of the CDR3: TGTGCCAGCAGTTTAGACGGGGGTAAAGATACGCAGTATTTT.

This clonotype showed up just once. The V and J genes are TRBV30 and TRBJ1-4; the D is unclear. V was cut by 5 bases and J by 10 bases, with 20 bases left in between. This CDR3 spans 14 amino acids. CDR1 GTSNPN and CDR2 SVGIG come from the germline V gene (reference sequence). CDR3 coding DNA: TGTGCCTGGTTCGCGGACGGAAAGATTGTAAAACTGTTTTTT. It codes for CAWFADGKIVKLFF.

A few counts support this clonotype. The chain recombines TRBV7-7 with TRBJ2-5; D is uncertain. Germline V lookup: CDR1 SSHAT, CDR2 FNYEAQ (reference sequence). This CDR3 comprises 14 residues. Between the trimmed V and J ends, which lost 1 base and 5 bases, there was a span of 11 bases. CDR3 region: CASSLVDGGETQYF. In DNA, the CDR3 is TGTGCCAGCAGCTTAGTCGACGGTGGTGAGACCCAGTACTTC.

V is TRBV14 and J is TRBJ2-3; a weak D match, TRBD2 (5 bases). The V and J ends lost 0 bases and 15 bases respectively, with 16 bases between them. Germline V gene lookup returns CDR1 SGHDN and CDR2 FVKESK. The CDR3 contains 13 residues. In DNA, the CDR3 is TGTGCCAGCAGCCAAGATTCGGGCTATAGCGTTTATTTT. It specifies CASSQDSGYSVYF.

This clonotype was recorded a few times. The chain has TRBV10-2 and TRBJ2-2; possible D gene TRBD1, 6 bases. V lost 4 bases and J lost 4, with 10 bases in between. Germline CDR1 and CDR2: WSHSY and SAAADI. The length of the CDR3 is 14 residues. CDR3 nucleotide sequence: TGCGCCAGCAGTGTTAGGGGGATCACCGGGGAGCTGTTTTTT. This encodes CASSVRGITGELFF.

The gene calls are TRBV10-1 and TRBJ2-5, with 7 bases identical to TRBD1. Per the germline V gene, CDR1 is WNHNN and CDR2 is SYGVQD (reference sequence). Trimming cost V 4 bases and J 2 bases; bases outside gene matches: 4. The length of the CDR3 is 14 residues. CDR3 in amino acids: CASSGPGQQETQYF. CDR3 DNA sequence: TGCGCCAGCAGTGGTCCGGGACAGCAAGAGACCCAGTACTTC.

This clonotype was detected a few times. The chain recombines TRBV20-1 with TRBJ1-1; D unresolved. The CDR3 runs to 13 residues. CDR1 and CDR2 (germline): DFQATT, SNEGSKA (reference sequence). V dropped 3 bases and J dropped 1 base, with 9 bases sitting between them. The CDR3 DNA sequence: TGCAGTGCTAGGAGGATGGAGAACACTGAAGCTTTCTTT. Translated: CSARRMENTEAFF.

This clonotype appeared a few times. This chain uses TRBV6-5 with TRBJ2-7; D remains ambiguous. V lost 0 bases and J 3 bases, leaving 9 bases between the germline ends. This CDR3 is 14 amino acids long. The germline V gene has CDR1 MNHEY and CDR2 SVGAGI. The CDR3: CASSYSATRYEQYF. The CDR3 DNA reads as TGTGCCAGCAGTTACTCGGCCACCCGCTACGAGCAGTACTTC.

The chain has TRBV20-1 and TRBJ2-3, with D uncertain. V lost 3 bases and J 2 bases, leaving 12 bases between the germline ends. Germline values: CDR1 DFQATT, CDR2 SNEGSKA (reference sequence). The length of the CDR3 is 14 residues. CDR3 sequence reads: CSARGGDLTDTQYF. The CDR3 DNA sequence: TGCAGTGCTAGGGGTGGTGACCTCACAGATACGCAGTATTTT.

This clonotype was found many times. The CDR3: CASSLARGDNSPLHF. Here the CDR3 DNA reads TGTGCCAGCAGCTTGGCCAGGGGGGATAATTCACCCCTCCACTTT. The chain recombines TRBV7-8 with TRBJ1-6, with 7 bases identical to TRBD1. The CDR3 loop spans 15 amino acids. V was clipped by 3 bases and J by 5 bases; unmatched bases: 4. Germline V CDR1 and CDR2: SGHVS, FQNEAQ.

The chain is built from TRBV12-3 or TRBV12-4 and TRBJ2-3, with 9 bases matching TRBD2. This CDR3 comprises 15 residues. With 6 bases clipped from V and 6 bases from J, the junction kept 10 bases outside the gene matches. The CDR3 here is CASRASGGPKDTQYF. The DNA of the CDR3 is TGTGCCAGCAGGGCCAGCGGGGGGCCGAAGGATACGCAGTATTTT.

The chain joins TRBV7-8 to TRBJ1-4, with no clear D. The germline CDR1 and CDR2 sequences are SGHVS and FQNEAQ. V was trimmed by 4 bases and J by 7 bases, leaving 19 bases between them. This CDR3 has 16 amino acids. The CDR3 DNA is TGTGCCAGCAGCTGGGCGCGGGCAGGAGAAGGTGAAAAACTGTTTTTT. Translated: CASSWARAGEGEKLFF.